One and the same sample provided the 17 T cell receptor beta chains below, sequenced in a study of T cell responses to AZD1222 COVID-19 vaccine. The protocol was immunoSEQ multiplex PCR, while the TCRdb copy is restricted to in-frame clones and leaves out a portion. Of 150,000 to 180,000 clones in the sample, 86% were seen once. This specimen consisted of peripheral blood, obtained on day 0 of MenACWY control vaccination. The receptors were gathered from an adult in good health.

This chain uses TRBV15 with TRBJ2-7; D is ambiguous. The CDR3 is 11 amino acids. Trimming pared 8 bases from V and 5 bases from J, leaving 10 bases between. Germline V lookup: CDR1 LNHNV, CDR2 YYDKDF (reference sequence). For the CDR3, the DNA is TGTGCCACCTACCAGGTTAACGAGCAGTACTTC. Its translation is CATYQVNEQYF.

The chain uses TRBV7-2 and TRBJ2-5; the D gene is possibly TRBD2 (7 bases). The V gene's germline CDR1 is SGHTA and CDR2 FQGNSA. This CDR3 has 16 residues. Trimming left V 5 bases short and J 5 bases short, with 21 bases between. CDR3 DNA: TGTGCCAGCAGCCCCAATTCGGGGGGCGCGAGGGAGACCCAGTACTTC. It translates to CASSPNSGGARETQYF.

The chain employs TRBV4-1 and TRBJ1-4, with a possible D match to TRBD1 (5 bases). V lost 6 bases and J 8 bases, leaving 16 bases between the germline ends. Germline CDR1 is MGHRA and CDR2 is YSYEKL. The CDR3 covers 14 residues. The CDR3 bases are TGCGCCAGCAGTCCCTCGGGGGTTTGGGAAAAACTGTTTTTT. It yields the protein CASSPSGVWEKLFF.

The chain combines TRBV11-3 with TRBJ2-1; 10 bases match TRBD2. Germline-derived CDR1 and CDR2 are SGHNT and YENEEA. V was clipped by 5 bases and J by 0 bases; unmatched bases: 4. This CDR3 is built from 16 residues. The CDR3 loop reads CASSPTSGFSYNEQFF. Written as DNA, the CDR3 is TGTGCCAGCAGCCCGACTAGCGGGTTCTCCTACAATGAGCAGTTCTTC.

In its sample, this clone was seen a few times. The chain has TRBV6-6 and TRBJ1-1, with D perhaps TRBD1 (5 bases). CDR3 length equals 15 residues. V lost 4 bases and J lost 5, with 17 bases in between. Germline V CDR1 and CDR2: MNHNY, SVGAGI (reference sequence). Here the CDR3 DNA reads TGTGCCAGCAGTTCGTTCGGGGCCACTTCAACTGAAGCTTTCTTT. This sequence encodes CASSSFGATSTEAFF.

The chain carries TRBV24-1 and TRBJ2-1, with D possibly TRBD2 on 6 matching bases. The length of the CDR3 is 15 residues. Germline assignment: CDR1 KGHDR and CDR2 SFDVKD. The V gene lost 5 bases and the J gene lost 9 bases, with 19 bases spanning the gap. The CDR3, as DNA: TGTGCCACCAGTGGTTGGAGGGACTCGACGGGTGAGCAGTTCTTC. The encoded protein is CATSGWRDSTGEQFF.

J is TRBJ1-4 and V is TRBV5-1, with D uncertain. V lost 4 bases, J lost 8 bases, and 18 bases lay in between. The CDR3 sequence is 15 residues long. Germline CDR1 SGHRS, CDR2 YFSETQ. The CDR3 reads CASSPGTGGSEKLFF. The CDR3 DNA sequence: TGCGCCAGCAGCCCGGGAACCGGTGGCAGCGAAAAACTGTTTTTT. Complete variable domain (other parts from reference TRBV5-1 and TRBJ1-4): KAGVTQTPRYLIKTRGQQVTLSCSPISGHRSVSWYQQTPGQGLQFLFEYFSETQRNKGNFPGRFSGRQFSNSRSEMNVSTLELGDSALYLCASSPGTGGSEKLFFGSGTQLSVL.

The rearrangement links TRBV27 to TRBJ2-3; no definite D call. Germline V lookup: CDR1 MNHEY, CDR2 SMNVEV (reference sequence). V shed 3 bases and J shed 0 bases, with 13 bases lying between them. The CDR3 consists of 16 residues. Written as DNA, the CDR3 is TGTGCCAGCAGTTTGGGCAGCTTGTCTAGCACAGATACGCAGTATTTT. Residues: CASSLGSLSSTDTQYF.

This clone was counted between two and nine times. The V call is TRBV15, the J call TRBJ2-7, with D uncertain. CDR1 is LNHNV, CDR2 YYDKDF, per germline (reference sequence). This CDR3 comprises 12 residues. Deletions cut 0 bases from V and 6 bases from J, with 6 bases between. The CDR3 bases are TGTGCCACCAGCAGAGATTTTTTCGAGCAGTACTTC. As protein: CATSRDFFEQYF.

The chain couples TRBV6-2 or TRBV6-3 to TRBJ2-7; TRBD1 is a possible D gene (6 bases). Trimming pared 4 bases from V and 4 bases from J, leaving 8 bases between. This CDR3 has 12 residues. CDR1 and CDR2 from the germline V gene are MNHEY and SVGEGT. CDR3 nucleotides: TGTGCCAGCAGTTCACAGGGTTACGAGCAGTACTTC. This codes for CASSSQGYEQYF.

The rearrangement links TRBV5-5 to TRBJ2-2; TRBD1 matches 8 bases. Trimming removed 4 bases from V and 5 bases from J; junction bases left unmatched: 10. The CDR3 is 16 residues long. Germline CDR1 SGHKS, CDR2 YYEKEE (reference sequence). CDR3 protein: CASSMDREVRTGELFF. CDR3 DNA sequence: TGTGCCAGCAGCATGGACAGGGAAGTTAGGACCGGGGAGCTGTTTTTT.

This clone showed up just once. The chain has TRBV30 and TRBJ1-1; no clear D. Germline V gives CDR1 GTSNPN, CDR2 SVGIG (reference sequence). This CDR3 has 11 residues. The V gene lost 4 bases and the J gene lost 3 bases, with 6 bases spanning the gap. The CDR3 region is CAWMWYTEAFF. The CDR3, as DNA: TGTGCCTGGATGTGGTACACTGAAGCTTTCTTT.

The genes are TRBV7-8 and TRBJ1-6; D unresolved. Germline V gives CDR1 SGHVS, CDR2 FQNEAQ. V was shortened by 0 bases and J by 4 bases, with 13 bases between the two germline ends. The CDR3 sequence is 17 residues long. DNA of the CDR3: TGTGCCAGCAGCTTAGCGCTAGGGCGGAATTATAATTCACCCCTCCACTTT. This translates into CASSLALGRNYNSPLHF.

This chain joins TRBV19 and TRBJ1-1; 8 bases are shared with TRBD1. V lost 5 bases and J lost 4; bases outside the gene matches: 3. The CDR3 is 13 residues long. The germline V gene encodes CDR1 LNHDA and CDR2 SQIVND (reference sequence). The CDR3 region has the DNA TGTGCCAGTAGTGTTACAGGGGGCACTGAAGCTTTCTTT. This sequence encodes CASSVTGGTEAFF.

For the CDR3, the DNA is TGTGCCAGCAGTCGATCCGGGACAGGGGGAGAGACCCAGTACTTC. This translates into CASSRSGTGGETQYF. The gene calls are TRBV6-6 and TRBJ2-5; TRBD1 aligns across 11 bases. The CDR3 spans 15 residues. The junction had 6 bases not matched to a gene; V was cut back by 5 bases and J by 4 bases. Germline CDR1 MNHNY, CDR2 SVGAGI (reference sequence).

The rearrangement joins TRBV27 to TRBJ2-1; D possibly uses TRBD1 or TRBD2 (5 bases each). Germline assignment: CDR1 MNHEY and CDR2 SMNVEV (reference sequence). The ends were cut back, 4 bases at V and 0 bases at J, with 13 bases in the middle. This CDR3 region has 16 residues. CDR3 DNA: TGTGCCAGCAGTTCCCCGGGGCTGAGCTCCTACAATGAGCAGTTCTTC. This encodes CASSSPGLSSYNEQFF.

This chain links TRBV5-5 with TRBJ2-2; D not resolved. The CDR3 extends over 15 amino acids. Germline V gives CDR1 SGHKS, CDR2 YYEKEE (reference sequence). The ends were cut back, 0 bases at V and 1 base at J, with 7 bases in the middle. The DNA of the CDR3 is TGTGCCAGCAGCTTGGGGCACTGGAACACCGGGGAGCTGTTTTTT. This sequence encodes CASSLGHWNTGELFF.